The clone carrying this TCR beta chain was seen a handful of times. The data were taken from a study of blood T cells in healthy people across ages. A J-beta primer mix and a sample-barcoded 5' primer were used in a second PCR of about 7 to 12 cycles. TCRdb re-derived calls from the 5' RACE reads in MiXCR, one entry per CDR3 protein. The sample records 650,000 to 900,000 distinct CDR3 sequences, 62% being singletons. V dropped 5 bases and J dropped 0; count of bases not matched to a gene: 3. The germline gives CDR1 SGHVS, CDR2 FNYEAQ. This CDR3 contains 15 residues. This clonotype originated in a man aged 25 to 45 in good health. The sample taken for sequencing was blood. The chain couples TRBV7-6 to TRBJ2-2; 7 bases match TRBD1. DNA of the CDR3: TGTGCCAGCAGCCGAGGGACAGCGAACACCGGGGAGCTGTTTTTT. Protein product: CASSRGTANTGELFF.